Following are 13 T cell receptor beta chains from one sample sequenced in a study of T-cell memory formation after mild COVID-19. TCRdb processed the 5' RACE reads anew with MiXCR; each CDR3 protein has one entry. The sample gives hundreds of thousands of distinct CDR3 sequences, 20% to 25% of which show up once; around a fifth is in the top ten. The sequenced sample was PBMCs or a T cell subset sorted from them (not recorded which). Receptors were obtained from a man younger than 30 who had mild COVID-19 (a few samples of this study predate the infection). Cell type and time point are not known.

The chain is built from TRBV5-1 and TRBJ2-3; tentative D call: TRBD1 (6 bases). V lost 4 bases to trimming and J lost 2 bases, with 17 bases between them. The germline gives CDR1 SGHRS, CDR2 YFSETQ. CDR3 length: 16 residues. The CDR3 is CASSPSAGAVTDTQYF. The CDR3 nucleotides are TGCGCCAGCAGCCCGTCGGCAGGGGCCGTCACAGATACGCAGTATTTT.

The chain employs TRBV6-2 or TRBV6-3 and TRBJ1-1; no clear D gene. Germline loops: CDR1 MNHEY, CDR2 SVGEGT. With 4 bases removed from V and 5 bases from J, the gap between germline ends came to 11 bases. The CDR3 contains 13 residues. The CDR3 sequence: CASSSWTETEAFF. For the CDR3, the DNA is TGTGCCAGCAGTTCTTGGACCGAGACTGAAGCTTTCTTT.

This clonotype appeared a few times. V is TRBV7-2 and J is TRBJ2-1; D is ambiguous. The germline V gene encodes CDR1 SGHTA and CDR2 FQGNSA. The CDR3 has 16 amino acids. The V gene lost 1 base and the J gene lost 8 bases, with 18 bases spanning the gap. The CDR3 here is CASSLDDTNPIHEQFF. The CDR3 region has the DNA TGTGCCAGCAGCTTAGATGACACAAACCCAATCCATGAGCAGTTCTTC.

V and J are TRBV12-3 or TRBV12-4 and TRBJ2-3; 9 bases map to TRBD2. Germline trimming cut 6 bases from V and 6 bases from J; bases unmatched to any gene: 10. The CDR3 loop spans 15 amino acids. CDR3 sequence (DNA): TGTGCCAGCAGAAAACGGACTAGCGAGGGGGATACGCAGTATTTT. Translating gives CASRKRTSEGDTQYF.

The chain combines TRBV10-3 with TRBJ2-7; D ambiguous. V was shortened by 0 bases and J by 2 bases, with 17 bases between the two germline ends. There are 17 residues in the CDR3. The germline gives CDR1 ENHRY, CDR2 SYGVKD. DNA for the CDR3: TGTGCCATCAGTGAGTCGAGTGTTGCCGGTGGGACCTACGAGCAGTACGTC. Translated, it gives CAISESSVAGGTYEQYV.

This chain connects TRBV25-1 to TRBJ1-1; D is undetermined. V was cut by 3 bases and J by 11 bases, with 13 bases left in between. CDR1 MGHDK and CDR2 SYGVNS come from the germline V gene. The CDR3 is 12 amino acids. The CDR3 loop is CASSETGMQAFF. CDR3 sequence (DNA): TGTGCCAGCAGTGAGACCGGGATGCAGGCTTTCTTT. Variable domain in full (rest from reference TRBV25-1 and TRBJ1-1): EADIYQTPRYLVIGTGKKITLECSQTMGHDKMYWYQQDPGMELHLIHYSYGVNSTEKGDLSSESTVSRIRTEHFPLTLESARPSHTSQYLCASSETGMQAFFGQGTRLTVV.

This clonotype was seen ten or more times. The chain has TRBV14 and TRBJ1-4; the D gene is possibly TRBD1 (5 bases). Germline CDR1 is SGHDN and CDR2 is FVKESK. This CDR3 has 14 residues. Trimming shortened V by 3 bases and J by 7 bases, and 12 bases separated the two germline ends. The CDR3 DNA is TGTGCCAGCAGCCAGGACACATCGCGTGAAAAACTGTTTTTT. It encodes CASSQDTSREKLFF.

This clonotype has a handful of counts. CDR3 sequence (DNA): TGCAGTGCTAGTGGCCCGCGGGTTGCCTCACCCCTCCACTTT. Translating gives CSASGPRVASPLHF. The V call is TRBV20-1, the J call TRBJ1-6; D gene unclear. Germline loops: CDR1 DFQATT, CDR2 SNEGSKA (reference sequence). Trimming pared 3 bases from V and 10 bases from J, leaving 16 bases between. The length of the CDR3 is 14 residues.

The chain recombines TRBV27 with TRBJ1-2; perhaps TRBD1 as D (6 bases). Trimming took 4 bases from V and 8 from J, leaving 17 bases between them. The CDR3 extends over 14 amino acids. The germline V gene has CDR1 MNHEY and CDR2 SMNVEV (reference sequence). CDR3 sequence reads: CASSSIDRQGGYTF. The CDR3 region has the DNA TGTGCCAGCAGTTCCATCGACAGGCAAGGAGGCTACACCTTC.

The rearrangement joins TRBV29-1 to TRBJ1-1; maybe TRBD1 (5 bases). CDR1 SQVTM and CDR2 ANQGSEA come from the germline V gene. CDR3 size: 12 residues. The V end lost 4 bases, the J end lost 6 bases, and 12 bases lay between the germline ends. CDR3 region: CSVVRGTAEAFF. CDR3 DNA: TGCAGCGTTGTAAGGGGTACCGCTGAAGCTTTCTTT.

This clonotype was observed a few times. The chain employs TRBV6-2 or TRBV6-3 and TRBJ2-2, with D perhaps matching TRBD2 (5 bases). This CDR3 has 15 amino acids. The germline V gene encodes CDR1 MNHEY and CDR2 SVGEGT. V lost 5 bases and J 4 bases, leaving 14 bases between the germline ends. The CDR3 nucleotides are TGTGCCAGCAGTCATAGTCTCCGGGGCACCGGGGAGCTGTTTTTT. As protein: CASSHSLRGTGELFF.

The genes are TRBV28 and TRBJ2-2; D not certain. The CDR3 totals 15 residues. Trimming stripped 3 bases from V and 4 bases from J, with 12 bases between. Germline CDR1 is MDHEN and CDR2 is SYDVKM. The CDR3 DNA is TGTGCCAGCAGTTTGTTCTCCTTGGGCACCGGGGAGCTGTTTTTT. It yields the protein CASSLFSLGTGELFF.

The chain joins TRBV5-6 to TRBJ1-4; possibly TRBD1 for D (6 bases). This CDR3 has 15 residues. Trimming cost V 4 bases and J 7 bases, with 17 bases left between them. Germline V CDR1 and CDR2: SGHDT, YYEEEE. The CDR3 coding sequence is TGTGCCAGCAGCCCGGCAGGGGTTGTCGGTGAAAAACTGTTTTTT. It translates to CASSPAGVVGEKLFF. Full variable domain (missing parts from reference TRBV5-6 and TRBJ1-4): DAGVTQSPTHLIKTRGQQVTLRCSPKSGHDTVSWYQQALGQGPQFIFQYYEEEERQRGNFPDRFSGHQFPNYSSELNVNALLLGDSALYLCASSPAGVVGEKLFFGSGTQLSVL.